The 18 T cell receptor beta chains listed next were all sequenced from one sample in a study of blood T cell repertoires in COVID-19. Repertoires were generated with immunoSEQ multiplex PCR, while TCRdb's copy carries only in-frame clones and drops some. Of a few hundred thousand clones listed, about nine tenths are singletons. The sequenced sample consisted of peripheral blood. The receptors stem from a woman in her twenties or thirties with COVID-19, enrolled during active disease.

The V and J genes are TRBV19 and TRBJ1-1; D uncertain. V lost 8 bases and J 2 bases, leaving 12 bases between the germline ends. CDR1 and CDR2 from the germline V gene are LNHDA and SQIVND (reference sequence). This CDR3 spans 13 amino acids. Here the CDR3 DNA reads TGTGCCAGTCAAAATCAGGCTAACACTGAAGCTTTCTTT. Its translation is CASQNQANTEAFF.

The genes are TRBV24-1 and TRBJ1-4, with TRBD1 as a possible D gene (6 bases). The V end was cut by 4 bases, the J end by 7 bases, with 12 bases between. This CDR3 region has 14 residues. Germline loops: CDR1 KGHDR, CDR2 SFDVKD. The CDR3 is CATSDNRDTEKLFF. CDR3 nucleotide sequence: TGTGCCACCAGTGACAATCGGGACACTGAAAAACTGTTTTTT.

A single count supports this clone. The CDR3 bases are TGTGCCAGCAGCTCGGGAGATTCACCCCTCCACTTT. Its protein product is CASSSGDSPLHF. The chain links TRBV7-6 to TRBJ1-6; unclear D gene. Looked up from germline, CDR1 is SGHVS and CDR2 is FNYEAQ. CDR3 size: 12 residues. Trimming removed 4 bases from V and 8 bases from J, with 6 bases in between.

There are a few counts of this clone. The rearrangement uses TRBV7-9 and TRBJ2-1, with TRBD1 matching 7 bases. Germline CDR1 reads SEHNR; CDR2 reads FQNEAQ (reference sequence). CDR3 length: 16 amino acids. V was clipped by 1 base and J by 4 bases; unmatched bases: 7. CDR3 coding DNA: TGTGCCAGCAGCTTAGTTGGGTCAGGGGGTTACAATGAGCAGTTCTTC. Translating gives CASSLVGSGGYNEQFF.

The chain couples TRBV5-1 to TRBJ1-2; 9 bases fit TRBD1. Unmatched junction bases numbered 4, after V lost 2 bases and J lost 5 bases. The CDR3 has 14 residues. CDR1 is SGHRS and CDR2 is YFSETQ in the germline V gene. The CDR3 spells CASSLQGAGYGYTF. For the CDR3, the DNA is TGCGCCAGCAGCTTACAGGGGGCCGGGTATGGCTACACCTTC.

The genes are TRBV28 and TRBJ1-5; D may be TRBD1 (6 bases). Germline loops: CDR1 MDHEN, CDR2 SYDVKM. V dropped 8 bases and J dropped 2 bases, with 19 bases sitting between them. The CDR3 has 16 amino acids. The DNA for the CDR3 is TGTGCCAGCTCTACCCCCCCGCACAGGGGCAATCAGCCCCAGCATTTT. It yields the protein CASSTPPHRGNQPQHF.

The chain combines TRBV5-1 with TRBJ1-2, with a tentative D call TRBD1 (6 bases). V lost 4 bases and J lost 2, with 12 bases in between. There are 14 residues in the CDR3. The germline CDR1 and CDR2 sequences are SGHRS and YFSETQ. The CDR3: CASSLRTENYGYTF. The CDR3 DNA is TGCGCCAGCAGCCTCCGGACAGAAAACTATGGCTACACCTTC.

The chain employs TRBV19 and TRBJ2-1; possibly TRBD2 for D (5 bases). Looked up from germline, CDR1 is LNHDA and CDR2 is SQIVND (reference sequence). V gave up 5 bases and J gave up 0 bases, with 8 bases separating them. The CDR3 contains 14 residues. The DNA for the CDR3 is TGTGCCAGTAGTCTGGGGAGCTCCTACAATGAGCAGTTCTTC. Translated: CASSLGSSYNEQFF.

This clone was detected only once. The V call is TRBV5-1, the J call TRBJ1-2; TRBD1 matches 9 bases. The V gene end was trimmed by 7 bases and the J gene end by 5 bases; junction bases not matched to a gene: 9. Germline V gene data show CDR1 as SGHRS and CDR2 as YFSETQ. The CDR3 is made up of 14 amino acids. The CDR3, as DNA: TGCGCCAGCCATGAAAGGACAGGGGAATATGGCTACACCTTC. Its protein product is CASHERTGEYGYTF.

The V call is TRBV4-2, the J call TRBJ2-2; 7 nucleotides align to TRBD1. Germline CDR1 reads LGHNA; CDR2 reads YNFKEQ. The CDR3 spans 15 residues. J was trimmed by 2 bases and V by 4 bases; bases with no gene match: 4. The CDR3 sequence: CASSPGTVNTGELFF. For the CDR3, the DNA is TGTGCCAGCAGCCCGGGGACAGTAAACACCGGGGAGCTGTTTTTT.

The chain combines TRBV19 with TRBJ1-2, with TRBD1 matching 7 bases. CDR3 length: 15 residues. Germline V CDR1 and CDR2: LNHDA, SQIVND (reference sequence). Unmatched junction bases numbered 8, after V lost 3 bases and J lost 4 bases. This CDR3 reads CASSIQGVDPYGYTF. CDR3 nucleotides: TGTGCCAGTAGTATTCAGGGGGTGGATCCCTATGGCTACACCTTC.

This chain links TRBV5-1 with TRBJ2-1; D is unclear. This CDR3 has 13 residues. CDR1 is SGHRS and CDR2 is YFSETQ in the germline V gene. V lost 1 base to trimming and J lost 0 bases, with 2 bases between them. CDR3 bases: TGCGCCAGCAGCTTGTACTCCTACAATGAGCAGTTCTTC. It specifies CASSLYSYNEQFF. Together with reference TRBV5-1 and TRBJ2-1, the CDR3 gives the full variable domain: KAGVTQTPRYLIKTRGQQVTLSCSPISGHRSVSWYQQTPGQGLQFLFEYFSETQRNKGNFPGRFSGRQFSNSRSEMNVSTLELGDSALYLCASSLYSYNEQFFGPGTRLTVL.

The chain couples TRBV21-1 to TRBJ2-7; TRBD1, as called in the table, went unchecked against the DNA. TRBV21-1 is designated a pseudogene. The CDR3 totals 12 residues. Here the CDR3 DNA reads TGTGCCAGCAGCAAGGACAGATACGAGCAGTACGTC. It translates to CASSKDRYEQYV.

The J gene is TRBJ2-2, the V gene TRBV29-1; D not certain. CDR1 and CDR2 (germline): SQVTM, ANQGSEA. Trimming removed 3 bases from V and 4 bases from J, with 9 bases in between. The length of the CDR3 is 13 residues. The CDR3 DNA reads as TGCAGCGTTGAGGAGTTGGGCACCGGGGAGCTGTTTTTT. It translates to CSVEELGTGELFF.

The chain joins TRBV2 to TRBJ2-3; 11 bases align to TRBD2. Unmatched junction bases numbered 17, after V lost 10 bases and J lost 5 bases. The CDR3 totals 17 residues. In germline, CDR1 is SNHLY, CDR2 FYNNEI. The CDR3 spells CATPRLPLAGGGDTQYF. The CDR3 DNA reads as TGTGCCACCCCCAGGCTCCCCCTAGCGGGGGGTGGAGATACGCAGTATTTT. The full variable domain, completed using reference TRBV2 and TRBJ2-3, is EPEVTQTPSHQVTQMGQEVILRCVPISNHLYFYWYRQILGQKVEFLVSFYNNEISEKSEIFDDQFSVERPDGSNFTLKIRSTKLEDSAMYFCATPRLPLAGGGDTQYFGPGTRLTVL.

The chain uses TRBV21-1 and TRBJ2-7; the table's D call, TRBD2, was not checked against the DNA. TRBV21-1 is a recognized pseudogene. The CDR3 totals 17 residues. The CDR3 sequence: CASSKDVVGAFSYEQYV. The CDR3 nucleotides are TGTGCCAGCAGCAAAGACGTAGTAGGAGCCTTCTCCTACGAGCAGTACGTC.

The chain is built from TRBV7-8 and TRBJ2-2, with D perhaps matching TRBD2 (6 bases). From germline, CDR1 is SGHVS and CDR2 FQNEAQ. The CDR3 totals 16 residues. Between the trimmed V and J ends, which lost 5 bases and 5 bases, there was a span of 18 bases. CDR3 nucleotides: TGTGCCAGCAGCCCACGCCGGGACTCGGGAACCGGGGAGCTGTTTTTT. It translates to CASSPRRDSGTGELFF.

The rearrangement links TRBV18 to TRBJ1-6; D is unresolved. Looked up from germline, CDR1 is KGHSH and CDR2 is LQKENI. This CDR3 is built from 15 residues. Trimming cost V 5 bases and J 10 bases, with 18 bases left between them. In DNA form, the CDR3 reads TGTGCCAGCTCAGAAACCGGAGGCGGTGGATCACCCCTCCACTTT. This encodes CASSETGGGGSPLHF.